Given below is one TCR beta chain in context. Antigen unknown. A junction end diverges from the germline sequence, so it may reflect a read error. From germline, CDR1 is SNHLY and CDR2 FYNNEI. The CDR3 extends over 15 amino acids. The study profiled TCR beta VDJ and CDR3 using genomic DNA as template. MiXCR, applied by TCRdb to the reads, yields one record per CDR3 protein. The sample lists about 270,000 distinct CDR3 sequences, around 82% occurring once. For sequencing, patients were chosen who had shown expansion of CD8+CD57+ cells by flow cytometry. The sample comes from a study of CD8+CD57+ T cells in acquired aplastic anemia. Notes on the study in general: A set of twenty-nine CD8+ CDR3 sequences was shared between patients and controls, and these sequences appeared highly expressed in patients.

The specimen sequenced was sorted CD4+, CD8+, or CD8+CD57+ T cells (not recorded which) from PBMCs. This TCR was recovered from a human donor with aplastic anemia. The chain links TRBV2 to TRBJ2-1, with unresolved D. This CDR3 is CASREGHPSYNEQFF. Here the CDR3 DNA reads TGTGCCAGCAGGGAAGGCCACCCCTCCTACAATGAGCAGTTCTTC.